This T cell receptor beta chain was captured in a study of control samples from healthy donors and cancer patients. The CDR3 totals 11 residues. CDR1 and CDR2 from the germline V gene are DFQATT and SNEGSKA (reference sequence). The V segment lost 7 bases and the J segment 3 bases; nucleotides outside the gene matches: 2. Assay used: immunoSEQ multiplex PCR; TCRdb lists only in-frame clones, some missing. The repertoire includes approximately 170,000 clones, 88% of them detected once, and around 5% sits in the top ten. The source is a woman in her 30s in good health. The sequencing input was blood. The rearrangement links TRBV20-1 to TRBJ1-2; TRBD1 agrees at 7 bases. Here the CDR3 reads CSVQGDYGYTF. The CDR3 bases are TGCAGTGTTCAGGGGGACTATGGCTACACCTTC.